Listed below are T cell receptor beta chains from one sample, sequenced in a study of T cells in Graves' hyperthyroidism and ophthalmopathy. TCRdb ran MiXCR on the multiplex PCR reads and lists one entry per CDR3 protein. The table includes over 450,000 distinct CDR3 sequences, more than 15% detected once. Sequenced material: blood. The receptors originated from a woman between 18 and 29 years old with Graves' ophthalmopathy. The CDR3 runs from the conserved cysteine through the conserved F or W. A D gene is named only where the DNA matches it firmly. Clone size is not always given. Where it is, it says once, few, many or a class for expanded clones.

D,J,size,V,DNA,CDR3
NA,TRBJ2-1,many,TRBV6-1,TGTGCCAGCAAGGGTAGGGGGAATGAGCAGTTCTTC,CASKGRGNEQFF
NA,TRBJ1-2,many,TRBV3-1,TGTGCCAGCAGCCCCTCCGAGGCTAGCTATGGCTACACCTTC,CASSPSEASYGYTF
TRBD1,TRBJ1-1,few,TRBV6-1,TGTGCCAGCAGCCCGTCGGCGGGACAGGGGGCGGGGGCTTTCTTT,CASSPSAGQGAGAFF
TRBD1,TRBJ2-7,many,TRBV4-1,TGCGCCAGCAGCCAAGACCCCGGACAGGGCTACGAGCAGTACTTC,CASSQDPGQGYEQYF
NA,TRBJ2-7,few,TRBV6-1,TGTGCCAGCAGTGAAGCAGGCCTTACCTACGAGCAGTACTTC,CASSEAGLTYEQYF
NA,TRBJ2-5,few,TRBV4-1,TGCGCCAGCAGCCAAGAGGCAGGGAGTTTGTTGTGGGAGACCCAGTACTTC,CASSQEAGSLLWETQYF
NA,TRBJ1-1,NA,TRBV19,TGTGCCAGTAGTATAGGGATCTACACTGAAGCTTTCTTT,CASSIGIYTEAFF
TRBD2,TRBJ2-1,many,TRBV28,TGTGCCAGCAGTTCGGCAGCGGGGGCCCCCTACAATGAGCAGTTCTTC,CASSSAAGAPYNEQFF
NA,TRBJ2-2,NA,TRBV7-9,TGTGCCAGCAGCTTAGGCCCCCAGGGGAACACCGGGGAGCTGTTTTTT,CASSLGPQGNTGELFF
TRBD1,TRBJ1-2,many,TRBV5-1,TGCGCCAGCAGCTTGACTTTTCTGAGACAGGGAGGTGACTATGGCTACACCTTC,CASSLTFLRQGGDYGYTF
TRBD2,TRBJ2-1,NA,TRBV30,TGTGCCTGGACCCTAGGACTAGCGGGAGGGCTTGAGCAGTTCTTC,CAWTLGLAGGLEQFF
NA,TRBJ1-1,few,TRBV6-2/TRBV6-3,TGTGCCAGCAGTTCAAAACGGATAATGAACACTGAAGCTTTCTTT,CASSSKRIMNTEAFF
NA,TRBJ1-6,NA,TRBV7-9,TGTGCCAGCAGTCGGTCATGGGGGGGGTACGATTCACCCCTCCACTTT,CASSRSWGGYDSPLHF
NA,TRBJ1-1,many,TRBV29-1,TGCAGCGTTGAAGATGGACAGATGGGGTCCGCTGAAGCTTTCTTT,CSVEDGQMGSAEAFF
NA,TRBJ2-1,NA,TRBV6-2/TRBV6-3,TGTGCCAGCAGCCCTTCCTTGGAGCAGTTCTTC,CASSPSLEQFF
NA,TRBJ2-2,NA,TRBV28,TGTGCCAGCATGAATCCCAAGCCCACCGGGGAGCTGTTTTTT,CASMNPKPTGELFF
NA,TRBJ2-4,few,TRBV11-2,TGTGCCAGCAGCTTAGAGGACCTAAACATTCAGTACTTC,CASSLEDLNIQYF
NA,TRBJ1-1,many,TRBV28,TGTGCCAGCAGTTTAGGTGGGGGTCGGGCGGCTGAAGCTTTCTTT,CASSLGGGRAAEAFF
TRBD1,TRBJ1-1,many,TRBV11-2,TGTGCCAGCAGTTGGGACAGGGCTACTGAAGCTTTCTTT,CASSWDRATEAFF
NA,TRBJ2-5,many,TRBV27,TGTGCCAGCAGTTTGAGGGGGGGCATCGAGACCCAGTACTTC,CASSLRGGIETQYF
TRBD2,TRBJ2-3,many,TRBV20-1,TGCAGTACTTCAGAATCGGGACTAGCGACAGATACGCAGTATTTT,CSTSESGLATDTQYF
NA,TRBJ2-3,few,TRBV27,TGTGCCAGCATGGATTTATGGAGCACAGATACGCAGTATTTT,CASMDLWSTDTQYF
NA,TRBJ1-2,NA,TRBV28,TGTGCCAGCAGTCCCGGAAAGAGAGCTAACTATGGCTACACCTTC,CASSPGKRANYGYTF
NA,TRBJ2-7,few,TRBV10-2,TGCGCCAGCAGTGATCACGACCCCTACGAGCAGTACTTC,CASSDHDPYEQYF
NA,TRBJ2-5,many,TRBV7-2,TGTGCCAGCAGCTTAGGCGGGGAGCTGGAGACCCAGTACTTC,CASSLGGELETQYF
NA,TRBJ2-7,many,TRBV30,TGTGCCTGGAGTGTAACAACCAGCTCCTACGAGCAGTACTTC,CAWSVTTSSYEQYF
TRBD1,TRBJ1-1,few,TRBV28,TGTGCCAGCAGTTTACTTACAGGGGGCGCCTATTCGGGTGAAGCTTTCTTT,CASSLLTGGAYSGEAFF
TRBD1,TRBJ2-1,NA,TRBV27,TGTGCCAGCAGCACCAGGGACAGGGGTCAGTATGAGCAGTTCTTC,CASSTRDRGQYEQFF